This T cell receptor (beta chain) is from a study of OX40 agonist ivuxolimab in advanced cancers. Clones were sequenced by immunoSEQ multiplex PCR, and TCRdb holds only the in-frame ones, with some missing. The sample consists of some 45,000 clones, roughly 84% of them appearing once. Germline-derived CDR1 and CDR2 are MNHNS and SASEGT. Trimming took off 5 bases at V and 10 bases at J, with 11 bases between the two ends. CDR3 length equals 11 residues. J is TRBJ1-1 and V is TRBV6-1; unclear D gene. The specimen comprised CD4+ or CD8+ T cells sorted from blood, sampled in a trial of the OX40 agonist ivuxolimab. This TCR derives from an adult with an advanced solid tumor such as melanoma, head and neck, liver or kidney cancer. The CDR3 is CASSRGPGAFF. In DNA form, the CDR3 reads TGTGCCAGCAGTAGAGGGCCAGGAGCTTTCTTT.